This paragraph covers one T cell receptor (beta chain) sequence. Germline loops: CDR1 LGHNA, CDR2 YSLEER. J was trimmed by 1 base and V by 0 bases; bases with no gene match: 5. The CDR3 covers 17 residues. The sample originates from a study of T cell changes during pregnancy in multiple sclerosis. Produced via immunoSEQ multiplex PCR; TCRdb's table is partial and in-frame only. The profile shows around 60,000 clones, 90% to 95% of them singletons. This chain joins TRBV4-3 and TRBJ2-1; the match to TRBD2 covers 8 bases. This receptor was taken from a female donor with multiple sclerosis, enrolled in a pregnancy study. The sample here was peripheral blood, taken after pregnancy. This CDR3 reads CASSQDPSGSSYNEQFF. CDR3 nucleotides: TGCGCCAGCAGCCAAGATCCCAGCGGGAGTTCCTACAATGAGCAGTTCTTC.